This record covers a single T cell receptor beta chain. The CDR3 spans 14 residues. J was trimmed by 7 bases and V by 0 bases; bases with no gene match: 1. The V gene's germline CDR1 is LGHNA and CDR2 YSLEER. This sample was included in a study of blood T cell repertoires in COVID-19. Produced via immunoSEQ multiplex PCR; TCRdb's table is partial and in-frame only. The repertoire holds about 430,000 clones, with 70% to 90% as singletons. Those who participated ranged in age from 18 to 89 years and resided in about two dozen US areas. Specimen: PBMCs or T cells enriched from blood (not recorded which). This receptor was obtained from a woman aged 25-40 years with acute COVID-19. The rearrangement links TRBV4-3 to TRBJ1-4; 8 nucleotides line up with TRBD1. CDR3 coding DNA: TGCGCCAGCAGCCAAGATGGACAGGGTGAAAAACTGTTTTTT. This codes for CASSQDGQGEKLFF.